Included here is one TCR beta chain sequence, with context. Participants were aged roughly 18 to 90 years, lived in 20 to 25 US areas, and enrolled virtually. Cohort allocation depended upon clinical history that participants reported. The data derive from a study of blood T cell repertoires in COVID-19. Looking at the study overall: PBMCs, B-cell-depleted T cells, or T cells were the source of the cDNA or gDNA that made up the material.

Study processing details: For nucleated cells, counts were estimated from reference gene primer amplification. Measured with immunoSEQ multiplex PCR; TCRdb has only the in-frame clones, and not every one. V, J and clone size are taken as reported in that table, and D and trimming were inferred from the DNA itself. This sample has approximately 490,000 clones, with approximately 86% found just once. The source material was PBMCs or T cells enriched from blood (not recorded which). The receptor's source is a woman aged 60-75 years who had recovered from COVID-19.

CDR3 DNA: TGTGCCAGCAGTGATTTAGGGACAGCCAACTATGGCTACACCTTC. It translates to CASSDLGTANYGYTF. The chain employs TRBV6-1 and TRBJ1-2; 7 bases are a match to TRBD1. Germline values: CDR1 MNHNS, CDR2 SASEGT. Unmatched junction bases numbered 6, after V lost 3 bases and J lost 2 bases. The CDR3 totals 15 residues.